This TCR beta chain was observed in a study of T cell responses to AZD1222 COVID-19 vaccine. Overall study findings and caveats: It should be noted that donors were predominantly white British and more often female, and clonal diversity was possibly underestimated. Recipients of two AZD1222 doses showed rising Spike-specific TCR breadth and depth.

V was trimmed by 3 bases and J by 7 bases, leaving 4 bases between them. This CDR3 contains 12 residues. The V gene's germline CDR1 is MNHEY and CDR2 SMNVEV (reference sequence). This clone is a singleton in its sample. Its antigen is unknown. Second-dose recipients at about 4 or about 12 weeks were treated as one pooled group. Method: immunoSEQ multiplex PCR; TCRdb's copy keeps in-frame clones and lacks some. The repertoire has 100,000 to 150,000 clones, 85% to 90% of them found once; the top ten carry approximately 16%. This receptor was taken from an adult who received the AZD1222 COVID-19 vaccine. The sequenced sample was peripheral blood, obtained 28 days after the second AZD1222 dose. V usage is TRBV27 and J usage is TRBJ1-6; D remains unclear. The CDR3 here is CASSFLNSPLHF. CDR3 nucleotide sequence: TGTGCCAGCAGTTTCCTGAATTCACCCCTCCACTTT.